A selection of T cell receptor beta chains follows, all from one sample in a study of T cell responses to AZD1222 COVID-19 vaccine. Data came from immunoSEQ multiplex PCR; TCRdb stores just in-frame clones and leaves some out. Counted here are about 110,000 clones, roughly 90% occurring once; the ten biggest clones make up roughly 5.1%. This specimen was peripheral blood, taken on day 0 of AZD1222 vaccination. These TCRs come from an adult in good health. CDR3s include the opening cysteine and the closing phenylalanine or tryptophan. D genes are given only for firm matches. Size tells how often a clone was seen (once, few, many) or the class of an expanded clone, and some rows leave it out.

J,size,D,V,DNA,CDR3
TRBJ1-6,-,TRBD1,TRBV7-9,TGTGCCAGCAGGCCTGACAGGGCGGATTCACCCCTCCACTTT,CASRPDRADSPLHF
TRBJ1-3,few,-,TRBV4-2,TGTGCCAGCAGCCAAGGAGGGCAGTCGAACACCATATATTTT,CASSQGGQSNTIYF
TRBJ2-2,-,TRBD1,TRBV7-3,TGTGCCAGCAGCTCGGGACAGACGACCGGGGAGCTGTTTTTT,CASSSGQTTGELFF
TRBJ1-5,-,-,TRBV6-1,TGTGCCAGCAGTCTCAACGACAATCAGCCCCAGCATTTT,CASSLNDNQPQHF
TRBJ1-1,-,TRBD1,TRBV27,TGTGCCAGCAGTTTGAGACGACAGGGTCTGGTGAACACTGAAGCTTTCTTT,CASSLRRQGLVNTEAFF
TRBJ2-3,-,-,TRBV9,TGTGCCAGCAGCGTAGTAACAACAGGCACAGATACGCAGTATTTT,CASSVVTTGTDTQYF
TRBJ1-3,-,TRBD1,TRBV28,TGTGCCAGCAGTTTTGAACCAGGGGGCGGATACACCATATATTTT,CASSFEPGGGYTIYF
TRBJ2-1,once,TRBD2,TRBV11-2,TGTGCCAGCAGGTCACTTAAGGGCGGGAGGGCCATGAATGAGCAGTTCTTC,CASRSLKGGRAMNEQFF
TRBJ2-1,-,-,TRBV14,TGTGCCAGCAGCCAAGAGGTCTTTGTTAATGAGCAGTTCTTC,CASSQEVFVNEQFF
TRBJ2-2,-,-,TRBV19,TGTGCCAGTAGTATAGGGCAGGGACGGGAGGAGCTGTTTTTT,CASSIGQGREELFF
TRBJ1-3,-,-,TRBV10-3,TGTGCCATCAGTGAAGGGACTTCCGGAAACACCATATATTTT,CAISEGTSGNTIYF
TRBJ1-6,-,-,TRBV14,TGTGCCAGCAGCCACCATGCAGGAACAACTACGGGTTCACCCCTCCACTTT,CASSHHAGTTTGSPLHF
TRBJ2-1,-,TRBD2,TRBV4-3,TGCGCCAGCAGCCGGGCGACTAGCGGGGGGCGTCGGTTCTTC,CASSRATSGGRRFF
TRBJ2-7,-,-,TRBV6-1,TGTGCCAGCAGTGACGGAATTGACTCCTACGAGCAGTACTTC,CASSDGIDSYEQYF
TRBJ1-2,-,-,TRBV11-2,TGTGCCAGCAGCTCACAGTCCGCCGGCGGCTGGGGTGGCTACACCTTC,CASSSQSAGGWGGYTF
TRBJ1-5,-,-,TRBV19,TGTGCCAGTACCCGGACACCCGCCAATCAGCCCCAGCATTTT,CASTRTPANQPQHF
TRBJ1-2,-,-,TRBV5-4,TGTGCCAGCAGCTTGATGATACGGAGAAATGTGGACTATGGCTACACCTTC,CASSLMIRRNVDYGYTF
TRBJ1-2,-,-,TRBV5-1,TGCGCCAGCAGCCCCGGGGCCTCCTATGGCTACACCTTC,CASSPGASYGYTF
TRBJ2-1,once,-,TRBV7-3,TGTGCCAGCAGCTCCGACCAGTACAATGAGCAGTTCTTC,CASSSDQYNEQFF
TRBJ2-1,few,TRBD2,TRBV5-1,TGCGCCAGCAGCTCCGGGACTAGCGGGAGTCGAAGGGAGCAGTTCTTC,CASSSGTSGSRREQFF
TRBJ1-4,-,-,TRBV5-1,TGCGCCAGCAGCTTGGGAAGGTTTGATGAAAAACTGTTTTTT,CASSLGRFDEKLFF
TRBJ2-7,-,TRBD1,TRBV7-6,TGTGCCAGCAGCGAAACAACCGGGACAGGGGGTTCCTACGAGCAGTACTTC,CASSETTGTGGSYEQYF
TRBJ2-6,-,TRBD1,TRBV10-3,TGTGCCATCAGAGCTGGGACAGCCTCTGGGGCCAACGTCCTGACTTTC,CAIRAGTASGANVLTF
TRBJ1-2,-,-,TRBV14,TGTGCCAGCAGCCAGTTCGGTGGGGCCGCTAACTATGGCTACACCTTC,CASSQFGGAANYGYTF
TRBJ1-2,-,TRBD1,TRBV18,TGTGCCAGCTCAGAAGGTGCGGGACAGGGGTATGGCTACACCTTC,CASSEGAGQGYGYTF
TRBJ2-7,-,-,TRBV19,TGTGCCAGTAGTGCCCGGGCCGTCCTTTCCTACGAGCAGTACTTC,CASSARAVLSYEQYF
TRBJ2-5,-,-,TRBV5-6,TGTGCCAGCAGCTTTGGGGCTGAGACCCAGTACTTC,CASSFGAETQYF
TRBJ2-7,once,TRBD1,TRBV11-2,TGTGCCAGCAGCCAGCGGGGACAGGGAGTTGAGCAGTACTTC,CASSQRGQGVEQYF
TRBJ1-1,-,-,TRBV11-1,TGTGCCAGCAGGGATCGCGGTTGGCGGGGCACTGAAGCTTTCTTT,CASRDRGWRGTEAFF
TRBJ2-7,-,TRBD2,TRBV5-1,TGCGCCAGCAGACCTAGCGGCATCTACGAGCAGTACTTC,CASRPSGIYEQYF
TRBJ2-3,-,TRBD2,TRBV9,TGTGCCAGCAGCCCCCGAGCGGGAGGAGATACGCAGTATTTT,CASSPRAGGDTQYF
TRBJ2-1,-,TRBD2,TRBV9,TGTGCCAGCAGCGGCAACTCTCAGGGACTAGCGGTGACCTACAATGAGCAGTTCTTC,CASSGNSQGLAVTYNEQFF
TRBJ1-6,-,-,TRBV6-2/TRBV6-3,TGTGCCAGCAGTTACTCGCCACTGTACAATTCACCCCTCCACTTT,CASSYSPLYNSPLHF
TRBJ1-2,-,-,TRBV6-5,TGTGCCAGCAGGCTTGGTCGCTTCGGTGGCTACACCTTC,CASRLGRFGGYTF